The T cell receptor (beta chain) described here comes from a study of cytomegalovirus exposure and HLA in healthy donors. Per germline, CDR1 KGHSH and CDR2 LQKENI. The CDR3 consists of 15 residues. Germline trimming cut 2 bases from V and 4 bases from J; bases unmatched to any gene: 5. Clones were sequenced by immunoSEQ multiplex PCR, and TCRdb holds only the in-frame ones, with some missing. The profile shows around 70,000 clones, about nine tenths of them singletons. The chain combines TRBV18 with TRBJ2-1; 7 bases align to TRBD1. The sequenced material came from PBMCs. The source of this sequence is a young man in good health and CMV-seronegative. CDR3 bases: TGTGCCAGCTCACCAAGTGGGACAGTATACAATGAGCAGTTCTTC. Translated, it gives CASSPSGTVYNEQFF.